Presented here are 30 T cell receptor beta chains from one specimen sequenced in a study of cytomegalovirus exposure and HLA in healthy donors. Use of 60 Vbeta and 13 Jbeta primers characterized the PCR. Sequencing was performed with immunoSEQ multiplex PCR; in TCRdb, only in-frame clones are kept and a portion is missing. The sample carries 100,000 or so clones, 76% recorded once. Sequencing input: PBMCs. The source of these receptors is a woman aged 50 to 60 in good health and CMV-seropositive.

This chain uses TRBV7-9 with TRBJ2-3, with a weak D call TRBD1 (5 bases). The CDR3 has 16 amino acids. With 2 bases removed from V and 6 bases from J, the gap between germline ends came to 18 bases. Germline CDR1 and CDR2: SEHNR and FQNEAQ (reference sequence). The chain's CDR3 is CASSLSRASLLDTQYF. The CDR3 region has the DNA TGTGCCAGCAGCTTAAGCAGGGCCAGCCTTTTGGATACGCAGTATTTT.

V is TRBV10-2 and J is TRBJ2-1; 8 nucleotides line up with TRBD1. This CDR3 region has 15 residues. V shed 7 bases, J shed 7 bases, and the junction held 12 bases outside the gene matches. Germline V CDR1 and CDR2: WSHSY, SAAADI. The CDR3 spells CASNPGRGRPNEQFF. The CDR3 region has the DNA TGCGCCAGCAATCCGGGCAGGGGGCGCCCGAATGAGCAGTTCTTC.

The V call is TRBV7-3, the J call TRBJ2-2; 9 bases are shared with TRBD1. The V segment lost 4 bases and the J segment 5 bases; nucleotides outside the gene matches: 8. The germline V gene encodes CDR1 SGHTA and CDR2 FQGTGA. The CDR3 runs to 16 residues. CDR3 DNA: TGTGCCAGCAGCTCACCCGGGACAGGGAATACCGGGGAGCTGTTTTTT. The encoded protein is CASSSPGTGNTGELFF.

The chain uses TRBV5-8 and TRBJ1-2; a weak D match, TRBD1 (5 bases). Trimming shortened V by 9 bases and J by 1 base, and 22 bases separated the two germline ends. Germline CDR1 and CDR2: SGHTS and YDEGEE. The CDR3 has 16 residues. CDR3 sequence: CATKRGVALLNYGYTF. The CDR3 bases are TGTGCCACCAAGCGGGGGGTCGCCCTACTTAACTATGGCTACACCTTC.

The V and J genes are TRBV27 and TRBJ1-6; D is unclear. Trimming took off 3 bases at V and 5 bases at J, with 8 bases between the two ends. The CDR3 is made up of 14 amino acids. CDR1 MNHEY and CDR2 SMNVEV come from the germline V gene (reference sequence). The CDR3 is CASSFGSDNSPLHF. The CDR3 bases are TGTGCCAGCAGTTTCGGGTCGGATAATTCACCCCTCCACTTT.

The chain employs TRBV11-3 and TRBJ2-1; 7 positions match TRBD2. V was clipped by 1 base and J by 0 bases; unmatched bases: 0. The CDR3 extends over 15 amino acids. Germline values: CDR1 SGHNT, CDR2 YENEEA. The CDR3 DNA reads TGTGCCAGCAGCTTAGGACTAGCCTCCTACAATGAGCAGTTCTTC. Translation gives CASSLGLASYNEQFF. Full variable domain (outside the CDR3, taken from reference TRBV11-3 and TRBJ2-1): EAGVVQSPRYKIIEKKQPVAFWCNPISGHNTLYWYLQNLGQGPELLIRYENEEAVDDSQLPKDRFSAERLKGVDSTLKIQPAELGDSAVYLCASSLGLASYNEQFFGPGTRLTVL.

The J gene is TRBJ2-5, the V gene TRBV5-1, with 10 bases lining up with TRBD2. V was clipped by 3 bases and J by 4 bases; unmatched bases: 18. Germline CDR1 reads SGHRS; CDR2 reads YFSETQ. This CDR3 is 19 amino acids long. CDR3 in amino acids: CASSSVVSLAGVRGETQYF. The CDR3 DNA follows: TGCGCCAGCAGCTCCGTTGTCTCGCTAGCGGGAGTGCGGGGAGAGACCCAGTACTTC.

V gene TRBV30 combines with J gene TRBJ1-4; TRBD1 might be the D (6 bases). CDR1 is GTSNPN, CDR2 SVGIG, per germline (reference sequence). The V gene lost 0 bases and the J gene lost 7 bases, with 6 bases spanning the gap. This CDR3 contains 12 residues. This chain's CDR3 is CAWSVQGEKLFF. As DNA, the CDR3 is TGTGCCTGGAGTGTACAGGGTGAAAAACTGTTTTTT.

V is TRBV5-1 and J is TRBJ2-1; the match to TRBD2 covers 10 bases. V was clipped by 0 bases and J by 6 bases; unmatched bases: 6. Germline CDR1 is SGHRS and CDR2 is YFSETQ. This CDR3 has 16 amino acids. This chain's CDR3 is CASSLALAGKANEQFF. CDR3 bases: TGCGCCAGCAGCTTGGCACTAGCGGGAAAGGCCAATGAGCAGTTCTTC.

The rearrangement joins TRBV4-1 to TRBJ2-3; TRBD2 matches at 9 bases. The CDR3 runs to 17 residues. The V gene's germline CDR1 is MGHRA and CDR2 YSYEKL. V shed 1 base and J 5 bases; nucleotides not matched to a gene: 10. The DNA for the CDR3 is TGCGCCAGCAGCCAAGGCCTAGCGGGGAACTCCGGAGATACGCAGTATTTT. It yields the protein CASSQGLAGNSGDTQYF.

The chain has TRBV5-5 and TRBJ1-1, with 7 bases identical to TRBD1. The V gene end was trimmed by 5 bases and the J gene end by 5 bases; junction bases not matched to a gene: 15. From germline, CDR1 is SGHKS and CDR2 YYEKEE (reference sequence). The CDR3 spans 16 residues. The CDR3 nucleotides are TGTGCCAGCAGTTACGACGCCGGGACAGTCTTAACTGAAGCTTTCTTT. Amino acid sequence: CASSYDAGTVLTEAFF. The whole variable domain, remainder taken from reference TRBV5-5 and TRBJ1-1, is DAGVTQSPTHLIKTRGQQVTLRCSPISGHKSVSWYQQVLGQGPQFIFQYYEKEERGRGNFPDRFSARQFPNYSSELNVNALLLGDSALYLCASSYDAGTVLTEAFFGQGTRLTVV.

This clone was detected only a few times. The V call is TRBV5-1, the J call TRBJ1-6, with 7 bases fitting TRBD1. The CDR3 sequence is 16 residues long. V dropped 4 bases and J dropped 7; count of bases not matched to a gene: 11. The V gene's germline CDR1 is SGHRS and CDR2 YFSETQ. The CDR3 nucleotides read TGCGCCAGCAGCCTCCGGGACAGCAGACGAAATTCACCCCTCCACTTT. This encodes CASSLRDSRRNSPLHF.

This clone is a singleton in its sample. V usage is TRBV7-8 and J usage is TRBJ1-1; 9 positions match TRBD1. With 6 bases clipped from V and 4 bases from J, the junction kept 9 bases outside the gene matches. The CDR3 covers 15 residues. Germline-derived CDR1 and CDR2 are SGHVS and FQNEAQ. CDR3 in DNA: TGTGCCAGCAGATTCCGGGACAGGGAGGGCACTGAAGCTTTCTTT. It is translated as CASRFRDREGTEAFF.

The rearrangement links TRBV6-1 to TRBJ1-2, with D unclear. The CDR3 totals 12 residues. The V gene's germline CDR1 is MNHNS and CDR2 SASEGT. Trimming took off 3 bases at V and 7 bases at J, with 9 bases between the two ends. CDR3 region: CASSDPPGGYTF. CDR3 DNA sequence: TGTGCCAGCAGTGACCCCCCGGGTGGCTACACCTTC.

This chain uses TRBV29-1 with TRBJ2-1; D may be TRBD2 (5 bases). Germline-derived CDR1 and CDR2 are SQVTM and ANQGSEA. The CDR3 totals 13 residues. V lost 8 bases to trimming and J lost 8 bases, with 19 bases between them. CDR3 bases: TGCAGCTGCAGAAGCTTGGGGAGCGATGAGCAGTTCTTC. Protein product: CSCRSLGSDEQFF.

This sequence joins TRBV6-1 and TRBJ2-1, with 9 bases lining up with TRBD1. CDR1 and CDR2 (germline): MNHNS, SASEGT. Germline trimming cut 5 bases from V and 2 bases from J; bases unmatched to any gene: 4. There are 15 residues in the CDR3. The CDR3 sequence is CASSPGQGPYNEQFF. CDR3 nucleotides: TGTGCCAGCAGTCCCGGACAGGGGCCCTACAATGAGCAGTTCTTC.

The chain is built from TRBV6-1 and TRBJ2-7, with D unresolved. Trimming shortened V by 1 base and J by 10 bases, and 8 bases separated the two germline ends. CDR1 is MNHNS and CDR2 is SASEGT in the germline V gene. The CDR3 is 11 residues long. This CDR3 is CASSEEAGQYF. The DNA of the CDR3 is TGTGCCAGCAGTGAAGAGGCAGGACAGTACTTC.

This chain's CDR3 is CASSLTGAGTEAFF. The CDR3 DNA is TGTGCCAGCAGTCTCACAGGGGCGGGTACTGAAGCTTTCTTT. The chain has TRBV6-6 and TRBJ1-1; TRBD1 matches at 7 bases. V trimming: 5 bases; J trimming: 5 bases; junction bases outside the gene matches: 8. Germline values: CDR1 MNHNY, CDR2 SVGAGI (reference sequence). CDR3 length: 14 amino acids.

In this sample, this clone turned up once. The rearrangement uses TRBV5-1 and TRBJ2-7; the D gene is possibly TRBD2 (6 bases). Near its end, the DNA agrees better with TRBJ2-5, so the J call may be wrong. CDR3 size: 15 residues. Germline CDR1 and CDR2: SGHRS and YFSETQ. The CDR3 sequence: CASSPGRGYQETQYF. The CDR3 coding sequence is TGCGCCAGCAGCCCGGGACGGGGGTACCAAGAGACCCAGTACTTC.

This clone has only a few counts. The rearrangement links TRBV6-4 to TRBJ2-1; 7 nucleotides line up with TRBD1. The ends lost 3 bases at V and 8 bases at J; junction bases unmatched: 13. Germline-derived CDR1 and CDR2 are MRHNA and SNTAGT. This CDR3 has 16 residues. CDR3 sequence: CASSDSTGERIHEQFF. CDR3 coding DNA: TGTGCCAGCAGTGATAGTACAGGGGAAAGAATCCATGAGCAGTTCTTC.

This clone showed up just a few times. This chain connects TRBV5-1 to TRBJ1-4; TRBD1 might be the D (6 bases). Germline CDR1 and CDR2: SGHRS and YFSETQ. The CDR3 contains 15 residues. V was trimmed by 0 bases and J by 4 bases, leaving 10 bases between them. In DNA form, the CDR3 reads TGCGCCAGCAGCTTGGGGCAGGGGAATAATGAAAAACTGTTTTTT. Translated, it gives CASSLGQGNNEKLFF.

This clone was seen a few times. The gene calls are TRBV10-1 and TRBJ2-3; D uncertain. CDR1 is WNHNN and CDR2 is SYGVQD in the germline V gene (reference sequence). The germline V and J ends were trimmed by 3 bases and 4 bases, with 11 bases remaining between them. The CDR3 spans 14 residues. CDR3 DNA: TGCGCCAGCAGTGATTACAGTCCACCAGATACGCAGTATTTT. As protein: CASSDYSPPDTQYF.

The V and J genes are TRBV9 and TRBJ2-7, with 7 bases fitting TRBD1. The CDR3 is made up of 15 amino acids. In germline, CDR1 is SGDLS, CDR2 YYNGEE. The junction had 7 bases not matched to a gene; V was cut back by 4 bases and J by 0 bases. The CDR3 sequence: CASSPGTVRSYEQYF. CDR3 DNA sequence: TGTGCCAGCAGCCCTGGGACAGTCCGCTCCTACGAGCAGTACTTC.

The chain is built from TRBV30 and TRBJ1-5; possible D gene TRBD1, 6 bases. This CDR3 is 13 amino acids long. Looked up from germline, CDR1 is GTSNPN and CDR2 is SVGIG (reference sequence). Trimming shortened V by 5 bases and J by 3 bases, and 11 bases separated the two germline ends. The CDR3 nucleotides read TGTGCCTGGGGGGGCCTACACAATCAGCCCCAGCATTTT. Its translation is CAWGGLHNQPQHF.

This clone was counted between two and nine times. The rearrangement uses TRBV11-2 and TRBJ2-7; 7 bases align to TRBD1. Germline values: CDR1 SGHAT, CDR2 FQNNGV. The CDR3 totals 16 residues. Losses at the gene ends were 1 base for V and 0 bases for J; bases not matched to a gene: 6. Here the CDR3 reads CASSLVSRGSSYEQYF. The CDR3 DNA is TGTGCCAGCAGCTTAGTGTCCAGGGGGAGCTCCTACGAGCAGTACTTC.

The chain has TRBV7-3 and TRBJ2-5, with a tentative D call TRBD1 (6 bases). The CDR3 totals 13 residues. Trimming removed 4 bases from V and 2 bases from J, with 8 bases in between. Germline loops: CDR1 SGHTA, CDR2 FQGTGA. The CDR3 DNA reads TGTGCCAGCAGCTCACAGGGTCAAGAGACCCAGTACTTC. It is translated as CASSSQGQETQYF.

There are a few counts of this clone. The CDR3 coding sequence is TGTGCCAGCAGGCGAGAAGCCGGGACTAGGAACTATGGCTACACCTTC. Its translation: CASRREAGTRNYGYTF. V is TRBV27 and J is TRBJ1-2, with D perhaps TRBD1 (5 bases). In germline, CDR1 is MNHEY, CDR2 SMNVEV (reference sequence). V was trimmed by 6 bases and J by 2 bases, leaving 19 bases between them. The CDR3 contains 16 residues.

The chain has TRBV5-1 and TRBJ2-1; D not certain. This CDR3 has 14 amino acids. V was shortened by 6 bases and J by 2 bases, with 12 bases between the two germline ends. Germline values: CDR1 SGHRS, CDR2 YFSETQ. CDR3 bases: TGCGCCAGCACCCGAGATGGTACCTACAATGAGCAGTTCTTC. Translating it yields CASTRDGTYNEQFF.

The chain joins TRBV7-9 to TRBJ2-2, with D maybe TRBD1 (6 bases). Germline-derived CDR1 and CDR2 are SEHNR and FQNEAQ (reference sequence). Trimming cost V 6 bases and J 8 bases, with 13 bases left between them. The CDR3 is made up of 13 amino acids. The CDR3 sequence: CASSPTGLGELFF. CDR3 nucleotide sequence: TGTGCCAGCAGTCCCACAGGGTTAGGGGAGCTGTTTTTT. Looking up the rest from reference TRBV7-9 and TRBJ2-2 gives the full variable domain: DTGVSQNPRHKITKRGQNVTFRCDPISEHNRLYWYRQTLGQGPEFLTYFQNEAQLEKSRLLSDRFSAERPKGSFSTLEIQRTEQGDSAMYLCASSPTGLGELFFGEGSRLTVL.

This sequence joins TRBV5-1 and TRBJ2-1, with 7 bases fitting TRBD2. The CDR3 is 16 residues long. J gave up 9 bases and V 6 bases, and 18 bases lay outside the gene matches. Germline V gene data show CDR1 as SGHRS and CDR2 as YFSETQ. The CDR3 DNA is TGCGCCAGCATTGGCGTACTAGCGATCGTGGCGGGTGAGCAGTTCTTC. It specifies CASIGVLAIVAGEQFF.